The clone carrying this T cell receptor beta chain occurred once. The V gene lost 6 bases and the J gene lost 2 bases, with 10 bases spanning the gap. Per germline, CDR1 SNHLY and CDR2 FYNNEI. The CDR3 is 13 amino acids. This specimen belongs to a study of PD-1 blockade in mismatch repair-deficient tumors. TCRdb's copy holds only in-frame clones and misses some; the assay was immunoSEQ multiplex PCR. Of tens of thousands of clones listed, roughly 80% were seen once; the top ten hold around 5.1%. The specimen was peripheral blood, collected 44 weeks after starting pembrolizumab. The sequence was collected from an adult with mismatch repair-deficient cancer. This rearrangement joins TRBV2 to TRBJ1-1, with a tentative D call TRBD1 (6 bases). This chain's CDR3 is CASSRGENTEAFF. CDR3 in DNA: TGTGCCAGCAGCAGGGGCGAAAACACTGAAGCTTTCTTT.